The clone carrying this TCR beta chain was found a few times. This CDR3 comprises 16 residues. Germline values: CDR1 MNHNY, CDR2 SVGAGI (reference sequence). V lost 5 bases and J lost 9; bases outside the gene matches: 13. The sample originates from a study of cytomegalovirus exposure and HLA in healthy donors. Vbeta (60) and Jbeta (13) primers were used in the PCR. The repertoire was sequenced with immunoSEQ multiplex PCR; TCRdb's copy has only in-frame clones and lacks some. The sample includes more than 90,000 clones, roughly 63% seen only once; the top ten take under 6%. The origin of this receptor is a boy aged 10-17 years in good health and CMV-seropositive. The sequenced material came from PBMCs. V is TRBV6-6 and J is TRBJ1-6, with 7 bases that match TRBD1. As DNA, the CDR3 is TGTGCCAGCAGTACCCACAGGGGCGTCTTCGTTTCACCCCTCCACTTT. As protein: CASSTHRGVFVSPLHF.